In its sample, the clone carrying this TCR beta chain was seen a few times. This sample is part of a study of T-cell reconstitution after alpha-beta-depleted transplantation in children. The CDR3 extends over 17 amino acids. Trimming cost V 0 bases and J 0 bases, with 12 bases left between them. Germline CDR1 is MNHEY and CDR2 is SVGAGI. As it was prepared, the TCRbeta library received unique molecular identifiers. TCRdb called the PCR reads again in MiXCR, with one record for every CDR3 protein. The sample holds under 350,000 distinct CDR3 sequences; roughly 9.5% are singletons and the top ten take around 10%.

The chain links TRBV6-5 to TRBJ1-5, with a possible D match to TRBD1 (5 bases). The material was PBMCs from the stem cell graft donor, obtained from the stem cell graft. The clonotype originates from a human donor who donated a stem cell graft to a child with SCID. CDR3 sequence: CASSYSSGPYSNQPQHF. For the CDR3, the DNA is TGTGCCAGCAGTTACTCGTCAGGGCCTTATAGCAATCAGCCCCAGCATTTT.